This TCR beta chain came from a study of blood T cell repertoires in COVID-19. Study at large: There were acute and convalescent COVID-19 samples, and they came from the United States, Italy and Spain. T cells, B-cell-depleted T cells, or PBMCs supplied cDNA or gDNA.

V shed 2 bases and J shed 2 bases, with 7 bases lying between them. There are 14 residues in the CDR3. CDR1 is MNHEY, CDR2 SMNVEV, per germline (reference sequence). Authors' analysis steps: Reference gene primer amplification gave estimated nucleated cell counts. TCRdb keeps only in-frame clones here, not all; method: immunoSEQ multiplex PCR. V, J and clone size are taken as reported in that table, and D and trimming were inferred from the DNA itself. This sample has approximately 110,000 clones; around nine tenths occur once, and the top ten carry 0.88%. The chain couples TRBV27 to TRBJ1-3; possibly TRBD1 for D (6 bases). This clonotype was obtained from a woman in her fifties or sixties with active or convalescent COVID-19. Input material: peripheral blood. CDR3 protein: CASSLRGTGNTIYF. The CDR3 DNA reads TGTGCCAGCAGTTTAAGGGGGACTGGAAACACCATATATTTT.